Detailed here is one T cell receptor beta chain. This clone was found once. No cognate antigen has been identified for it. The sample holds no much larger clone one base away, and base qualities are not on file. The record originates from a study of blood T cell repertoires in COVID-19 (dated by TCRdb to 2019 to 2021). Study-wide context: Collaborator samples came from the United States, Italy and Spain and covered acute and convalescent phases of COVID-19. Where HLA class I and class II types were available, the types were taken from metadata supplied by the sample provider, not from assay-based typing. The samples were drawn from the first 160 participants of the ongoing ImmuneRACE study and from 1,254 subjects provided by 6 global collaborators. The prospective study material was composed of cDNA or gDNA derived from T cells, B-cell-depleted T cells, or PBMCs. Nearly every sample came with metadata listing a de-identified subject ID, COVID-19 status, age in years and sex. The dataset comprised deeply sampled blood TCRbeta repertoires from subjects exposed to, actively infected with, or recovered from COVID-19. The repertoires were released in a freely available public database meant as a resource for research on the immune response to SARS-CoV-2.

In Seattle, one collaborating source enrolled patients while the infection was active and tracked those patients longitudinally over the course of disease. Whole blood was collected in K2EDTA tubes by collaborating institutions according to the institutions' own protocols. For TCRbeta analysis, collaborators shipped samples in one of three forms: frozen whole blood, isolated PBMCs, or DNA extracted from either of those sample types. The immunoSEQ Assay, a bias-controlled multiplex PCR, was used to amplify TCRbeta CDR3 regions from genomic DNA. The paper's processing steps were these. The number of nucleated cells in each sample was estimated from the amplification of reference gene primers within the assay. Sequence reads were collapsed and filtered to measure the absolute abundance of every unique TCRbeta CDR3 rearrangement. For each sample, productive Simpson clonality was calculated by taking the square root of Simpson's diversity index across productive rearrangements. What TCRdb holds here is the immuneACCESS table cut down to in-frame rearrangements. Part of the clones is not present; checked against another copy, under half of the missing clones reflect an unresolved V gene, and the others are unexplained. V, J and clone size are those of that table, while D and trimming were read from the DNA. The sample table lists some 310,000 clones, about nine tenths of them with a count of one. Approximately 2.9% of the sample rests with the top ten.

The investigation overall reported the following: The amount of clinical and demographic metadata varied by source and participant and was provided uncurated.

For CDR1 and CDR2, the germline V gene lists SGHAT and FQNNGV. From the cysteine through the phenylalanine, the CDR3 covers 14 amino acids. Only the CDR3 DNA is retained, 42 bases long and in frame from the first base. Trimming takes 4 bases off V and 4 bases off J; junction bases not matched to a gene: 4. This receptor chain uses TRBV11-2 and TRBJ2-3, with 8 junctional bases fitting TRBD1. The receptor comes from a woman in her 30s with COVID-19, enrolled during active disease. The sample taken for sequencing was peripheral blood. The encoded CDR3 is CASSSGQAADTQYF. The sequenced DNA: TGTGCCAGCAGCTCGGGACAGGCCGCAGATACGCAGTATTTT.